The 12 T cell receptor beta chains given below trace back to one sample, sequenced in a study of vaccination effects on CD4 cells after COVID-19. Within the ViraFEST assay, antigen-specific CD4+ T cells underwent expansion with viral peptide pools prior to sequencing. Culturing for approximately 10 days preceded CD4+ T cell isolation. Each participant was given two doses of one vaccine (BNT162b2 or mRNA-1273). Their antigens remain unidentified. Measured with immunoSEQ multiplex PCR; TCRdb has only the in-frame clones, and not every one. The data hold some 25,000 clones, with around four fifths observed a single time. The sample here was CD4+ T cells from PBMCs cultured with HCoV-NL63 spike peptides, taken after COVID-19 vaccination. These receptors were collected from a human donor who received a COVID-19 vaccine.

V usage is TRBV18 and J usage is TRBJ1-1; D gene uncertain. V lost 1 base to trimming and J lost 0 bases, with 6 bases between them. CDR1 is KGHSH, CDR2 LQKENI, per germline. The CDR3 contains 14 residues. CDR3 bases: TGTGCCAGCTCACCACAGCCGCTGAACACTGAAGCTTTCTTT. Translation: CASSPQPLNTEAFF.

This chain connects TRBV18 to TRBJ2-3, with D tentatively TRBD2 (6 bases). V dropped 3 bases and J dropped 5 bases, with 21 bases sitting between them. The germline V gene encodes CDR1 KGHSH and CDR2 LQKENI. The CDR3 consists of 17 residues. The DNA for the CDR3 is TGTGCCAGCTCACCCCACCGAAGTGGGCGGGGTGGAGATACGCAGTATTTT. Amino acid sequence: CASSPHRSGRGGDTQYF.

The chain is built from TRBV2 and TRBJ2-7; TRBD1 might be the D (6 bases). V shed 8 bases and J shed 3 bases, with 8 bases lying between them. CDR1 is SNHLY and CDR2 is FYNNEI in the germline V gene. The CDR3 runs 11 residues. The CDR3 region is CASRGGYEQYF. CDR3 sequence (DNA): TGTGCCAGCCGAGGGGGCTACGAGCAGTACTTC.

The chain employs TRBV4-1 and TRBJ2-2; D is uncertain. The CDR3 runs to 18 residues. The V end was cut by 1 base, the J end by 0 bases, with 15 bases between. The germline CDR1 and CDR2 sequences are MGHRA and YSYEKL. DNA for the CDR3: TGCGCCAGCAGCCAAGTTCCCCCCGGACGGCCGAACACCGGGGAGCTGTTTTTT. The encoded protein is CASSQVPPGRPNTGELFF.

This rearrangement joins TRBV9 to TRBJ2-3, with D perhaps TRBD2 (6 bases). Between the trimmed V and J ends, which lost 2 bases and 5 bases, there was a span of 18 bases. The germline gives CDR1 SGDLS, CDR2 YYNGEE. The CDR3 runs to 16 residues. CDR3 sequence reads: CASSVAGLGPLDTQYF. CDR3 in DNA: TGTGCCAGCAGCGTTGCGGGACTTGGGCCTTTAGATACGCAGTATTTT.

V usage is TRBV27 and J usage is TRBJ1-5; a weak D match, TRBD1 (5 bases). From germline, CDR1 is MNHEY and CDR2 SMNVEV (reference sequence). V lost 4 bases and J 0 bases, leaving 10 bases between the germline ends. CDR3 length: 15 residues. The CDR3: CASSSLTVSNQPQHF. As DNA, the CDR3 is TGTGCCAGCAGTTCGCTGACAGTTAGCAATCAGCCCCAGCATTTT.

The chain recombines TRBV28 with TRBJ1-4, with D possibly TRBD1 on 5 matching bases. The CDR3 consists of 12 residues. The germline V gene has CDR1 MDHEN and CDR2 SYDVKM. V was trimmed by 6 bases and J by 10 bases, leaving 12 bases between them. The CDR3: CASSAWGSKLFF. In DNA form, the CDR3 reads TGTGCCAGCAGCGCGTGGGGGTCAAAACTGTTTTTT.

This chain connects TRBV2 to TRBJ2-3; D uncertain. This CDR3 spans 16 amino acids. The V and J ends lost 3 bases and 0 bases respectively, with 13 bases between them. Germline CDR1 and CDR2: SNHLY and FYNNEI. This CDR3 is CASSEGALLSTDTQYF. CDR3 sequence (DNA): TGTGCCAGCAGTGAGGGTGCCCTCTTGAGCACAGATACGCAGTATTTT.

The chain combines TRBV6-2 or TRBV6-3 with TRBJ1-1; weak D call: TRBD1 (5 bases). The CDR3 extends over 13 amino acids. V was trimmed by 2 bases and J by 1 base, leaving 5 bases between them. Germline V CDR1 and CDR2: MNHEY, SVGEGT. CDR3 sequence reads: CASSYGGNTEAFF. DNA of the CDR3: TGTGCCAGCAGTTACGGGGGGAACACTGAAGCTTTCTTT.

V is TRBV6-5 and J is TRBJ1-5; no clear D gene. Trimming removed 6 bases from V and 4 bases from J, with 10 bases in between. This CDR3 region has 13 residues. CDR1 and CDR2 (germline): MNHEY, SVGAGI. The chain's CDR3 is CASSPGRNQPQHF. Written as DNA, the CDR3 is TGTGCCAGCAGCCCAGGACGGAATCAGCCCCAGCATTTT.

This rearrangement joins TRBV20-1 to TRBJ1-2, with D unclear. The CDR3 length is 12 residues. The V end was cut by 3 bases, the J end by 0 bases, with 5 bases between. Germline CDR1 is DFQATT and CDR2 is SNEGSKA (reference sequence). CDR3 sequence: CSASRANYGYTF. CDR3 bases: TGCAGTGCTAGTCGGGCTAACTATGGCTACACCTTC.

V usage is TRBV11-3 and J usage is TRBJ2-1; a weak D match, TRBD2 (5 bases). CDR3 size: 13 residues. V was trimmed by 4 bases and J by 3 bases, leaving 7 bases between them. The germline V gene has CDR1 SGHNT and CDR2 YENEEA. This CDR3 reads CASSSGDYNEQFF. CDR3 DNA: TGTGCCAGCAGCTCCGGGGACTACAATGAGCAGTTCTTC.